Listed here is a single T cell receptor beta chain. The sample holds a few counts of this clonotype. The specificity of this receptor is unknown. Base qualities are missing; no much larger clone stands one base away. Hyperthyroidism patients were newly diagnosed, were aged 18 to 65 years, and had a disease duration under 2 months. Patients with other autoimmune diseases, uncontrolled infections, pregnancy or lactation were excluded. Diagnosis was based on clinical symptoms, serum thyroxine, TRAb, thyroid ultrasound and orbital computed tomography. Total RNA was extracted with Trizol reagent and quality-checked on an Agilent 2100 Bioanalyzer. For repertoire sequencing, the TCR beta CDR3 regions were amplified from RNA transcripts. The first round was an RT-PCR using HTBI primers with the Qiagen OneStep RT-PCR kit, and this first round was followed by a second-round multiplex PCR, then size selection and purification. The libraries underwent paired-end sequencing with 100 bp reads on an Illumina HiSeq2000. On the study's bioinformatics: SOAPnuke was used to process the reads, throwing out any read that had adapters, had uncalled bases, had a mean Phred below 15, or lacked an exact constant-primer or identifier match. COPE v1.2.5 was used to merge the high-quality paired reads. Each unique nucleotide sequence was defined as a clonotype, and clonotypes were aligned to IMGT TRB V, D and J references with MiTCR v1.1. Only V-J combinations with frequency above 0.0001 were analysed, covering more than 99% of repertoires. A TCR clonal expansion and chaos score per V-J combination was defined as the ratio of F50 clonal expansion to chaos observed in the TCRdist matrix. Welch's t-statistics and random forest were used to reduce the features to 13 V-J combinations, which were then used as input to a naive Bayes classifier. Thyroid-blood repertoire similarity was quantified with the Morisita-Horn index. TCRdb passed the public sequencing reads through fastp at Q25 and MiXCR, retaining productive beta sequences. Every CDR3 protein is listed once, alongside the most common genes and DNA of its rows. The authors' filters were not applied to this entry. This sample gives over a million distinct CDR3 sequences in total; 35% to 40% of them show up just once. Approximately 12% of the sample is in the top ten clones.

The data were taken from a study of Graves' ophthalmopathy and Graves' hyperthyroidism (dated by TCRdb to 2016 to 2018). Background for the entire study: Stable hyperthyroidism was defined as no progression to ophthalmopathy within 18 months of follow-up. To tell Graves' ophthalmopathy apart from Graves' hyperthyroidism, and to predict which patients would progress to ophthalmopathy, the study relied on TCR beta repertoire signatures. An independent validation cohort was composed of roughly 19 hyperthyroidism patients and more than 15 patients who later progressed from hyperthyroidism to ophthalmopathy. T-cell repertoires of thyroid tissue and blood were compared in six hyperthyroidism patients. In total, approximately 130 blood samples were TCR-sequenced: some 40 ophthalmopathy, over 70 hyperthyroidism and 17 hyperthyroidism-to-ophthalmopathy patients. Once sampling was done, hyperthyroidism patients were given methimazole at a starting dose of 30 mg daily, while ophthalmopathy patients were given high-dose intravenous methylprednisolone. To explore V-J signatures that separate ophthalmopathy from hyperthyroidism, a discovery set of about 96 patients was enrolled, consisting of 40 to 45 with ophthalmopathy and about 60 with stable hyperthyroidism.

Points the paper makes about the study in general: In cross-validation, the 13-signature model distinguished ophthalmopathy from stable hyperthyroidism with approximately 88% sensitivity and about 84% specificity, and in the test set the corresponding values were around 80% and 75%. Sample size was not statistically predetermined, and group allocation was not concealed from the investigators. In validation, the model predicted ophthalmopathy progression with about 71% sensitivity and about 77% specificity; 12 predicted patients were CT-confirmed with GO in a median of approximately six months. Most expanded thyroid clonotypes with a frequency above 0.001 also appeared in blood, which suggests that blood repertoires may reflect the immune response in the thyroid.

The TCR was taken from an adult man with Graves' hyperthyroidism. The sample comprised peripheral blood or thyroid tissue (not recorded which).

The base sequence is TGTGCCAGCAGCTCCCAGACAGGGGTATCCGGGGAGCTGTTTTTT. Translated, this is CASSSQTGVSGELFF. This sequence uses TRBV7-3 and TRBJ2-2, and TRBD1 matches 8 of the central bases. The CDR1 and CDR2 encoded by the germline V gene are SGHTA and FQGTGA. V trim: 4 bases; J trim: 6 bases; unmatched bases: 7. Its CDR3 holds 15 amino acids, cysteine through phenylalanine. The kept DNA is CDR3 alone, 45 bases in frame from the first base. The CDR3 plus the reference TRBV7-3 and TRBJ2-2 genes for the other parts give the full variable domain: GAGVSQTPSNKVTEKGKYVELRCDPISGHTALYWYRQSLGQGPEFLIYFQGTGAADDSGLPNDRFFAVRPEGSVSTLKIQRTERGDSAVYLCASSSQTGVSGELFFGEGSRLTVL.